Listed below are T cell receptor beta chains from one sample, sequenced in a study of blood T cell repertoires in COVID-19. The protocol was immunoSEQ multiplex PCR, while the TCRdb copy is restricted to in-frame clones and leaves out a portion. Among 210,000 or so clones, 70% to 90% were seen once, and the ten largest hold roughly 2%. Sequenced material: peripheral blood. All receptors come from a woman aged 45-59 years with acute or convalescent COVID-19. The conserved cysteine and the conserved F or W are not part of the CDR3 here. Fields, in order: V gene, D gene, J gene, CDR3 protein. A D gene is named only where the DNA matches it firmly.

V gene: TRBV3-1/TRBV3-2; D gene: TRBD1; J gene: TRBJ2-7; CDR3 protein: ASSQSPTGGYEQY
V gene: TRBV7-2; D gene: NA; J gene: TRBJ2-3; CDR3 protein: ASSLVTGLADTQY
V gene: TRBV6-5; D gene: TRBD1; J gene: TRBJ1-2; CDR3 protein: ASSQLQGALGYT
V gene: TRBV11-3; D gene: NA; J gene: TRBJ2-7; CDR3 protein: ASSSPVNIHEQY
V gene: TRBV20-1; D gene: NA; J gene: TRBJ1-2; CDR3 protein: SVREGSGYT
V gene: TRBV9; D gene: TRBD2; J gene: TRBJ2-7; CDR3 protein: ASSVGLAGGGLYEQY
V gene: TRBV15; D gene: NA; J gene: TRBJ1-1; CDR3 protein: ATSRDRGNTEAF
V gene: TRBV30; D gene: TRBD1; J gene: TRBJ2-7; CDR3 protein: AWSSPQGVTYEQY
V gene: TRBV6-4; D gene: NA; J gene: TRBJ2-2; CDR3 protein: ASRQTSKSTGELF
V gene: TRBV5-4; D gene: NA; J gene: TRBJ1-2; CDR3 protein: ASSLGQTYGYT
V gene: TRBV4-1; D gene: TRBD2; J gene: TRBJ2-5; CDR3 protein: ASSQEKAGAETQY
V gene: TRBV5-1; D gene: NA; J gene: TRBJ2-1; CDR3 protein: ASSLVISGPYNEQF
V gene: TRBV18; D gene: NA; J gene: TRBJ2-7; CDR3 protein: ASSPPTPGEQY
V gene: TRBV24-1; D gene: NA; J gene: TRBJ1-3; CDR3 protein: ATTPGDDGNTIY
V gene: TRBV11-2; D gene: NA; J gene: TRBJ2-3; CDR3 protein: ASSLELNPGQY
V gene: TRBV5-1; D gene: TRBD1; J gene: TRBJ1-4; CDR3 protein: ASSLVGQGNEKLF
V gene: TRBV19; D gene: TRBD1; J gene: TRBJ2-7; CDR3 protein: ASSIAFGTGGEQY
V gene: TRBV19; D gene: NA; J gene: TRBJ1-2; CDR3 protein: ASSRQEFAA
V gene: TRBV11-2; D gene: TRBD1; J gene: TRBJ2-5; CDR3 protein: ASSPLVNQGDQETQY
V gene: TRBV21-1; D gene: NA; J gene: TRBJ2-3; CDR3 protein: ASSGLADTDTQY
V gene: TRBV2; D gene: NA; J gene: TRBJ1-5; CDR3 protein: ASKVGGDSNQPQH
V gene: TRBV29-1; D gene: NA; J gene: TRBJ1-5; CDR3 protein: SVADGLLGNQPQH
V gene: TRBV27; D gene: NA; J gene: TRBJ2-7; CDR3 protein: ASRDVGSSYEQY
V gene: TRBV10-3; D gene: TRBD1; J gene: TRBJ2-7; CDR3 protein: AISAGQAESEQY
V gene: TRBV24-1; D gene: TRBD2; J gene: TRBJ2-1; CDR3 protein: ATSDPAVAGDTNEQF
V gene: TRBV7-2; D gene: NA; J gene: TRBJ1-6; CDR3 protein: ASSLVRGSPLH
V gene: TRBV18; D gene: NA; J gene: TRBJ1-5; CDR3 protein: ASSTALDQPQH
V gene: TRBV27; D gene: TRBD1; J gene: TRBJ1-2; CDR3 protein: ASSLSGDRGLFYGYT
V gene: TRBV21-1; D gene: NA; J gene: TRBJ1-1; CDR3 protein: ASSMREGGEAF
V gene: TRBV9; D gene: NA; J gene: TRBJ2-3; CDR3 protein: ASRLTVSHTDTQY
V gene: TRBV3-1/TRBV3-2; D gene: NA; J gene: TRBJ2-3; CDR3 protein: ASSFSGSDTQY
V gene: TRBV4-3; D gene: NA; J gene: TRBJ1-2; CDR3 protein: ASSPGGETSRGYT
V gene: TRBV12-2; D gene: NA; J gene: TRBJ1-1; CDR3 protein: ASRHFKQGVGIGVNTEAF
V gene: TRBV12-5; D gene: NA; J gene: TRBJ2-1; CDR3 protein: ASGRGYEQF
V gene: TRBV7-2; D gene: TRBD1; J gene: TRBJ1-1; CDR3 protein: ASTLSTGGTEAF
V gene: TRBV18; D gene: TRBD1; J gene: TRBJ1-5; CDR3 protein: ASSLTGGMEPQH
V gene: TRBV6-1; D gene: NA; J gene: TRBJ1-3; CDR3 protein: ASSDVRHSGNTIY
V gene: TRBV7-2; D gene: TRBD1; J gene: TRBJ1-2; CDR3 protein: ASSPDRTNYGYT
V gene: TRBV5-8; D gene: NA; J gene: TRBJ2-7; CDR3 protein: ASSSGQRAPYEQY
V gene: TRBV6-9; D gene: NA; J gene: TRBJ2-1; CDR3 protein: ASSYRAGSYNEQF
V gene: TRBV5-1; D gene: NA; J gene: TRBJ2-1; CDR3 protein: ASSLGAGSYNEQF
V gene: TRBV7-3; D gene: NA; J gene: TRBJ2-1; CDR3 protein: ASSSDPGYNEQF
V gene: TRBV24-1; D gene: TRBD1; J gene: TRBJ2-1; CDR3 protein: ATSGTGRGNEQF
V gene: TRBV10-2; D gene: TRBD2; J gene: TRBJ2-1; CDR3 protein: ASSGTDIRGGRGEQF
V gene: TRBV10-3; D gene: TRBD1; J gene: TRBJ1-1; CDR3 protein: AISNGDRGPTEAF
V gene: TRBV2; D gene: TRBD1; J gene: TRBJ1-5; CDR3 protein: ASSEVRDRDQPQH
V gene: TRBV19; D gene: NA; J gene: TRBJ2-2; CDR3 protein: ASMAVGELF